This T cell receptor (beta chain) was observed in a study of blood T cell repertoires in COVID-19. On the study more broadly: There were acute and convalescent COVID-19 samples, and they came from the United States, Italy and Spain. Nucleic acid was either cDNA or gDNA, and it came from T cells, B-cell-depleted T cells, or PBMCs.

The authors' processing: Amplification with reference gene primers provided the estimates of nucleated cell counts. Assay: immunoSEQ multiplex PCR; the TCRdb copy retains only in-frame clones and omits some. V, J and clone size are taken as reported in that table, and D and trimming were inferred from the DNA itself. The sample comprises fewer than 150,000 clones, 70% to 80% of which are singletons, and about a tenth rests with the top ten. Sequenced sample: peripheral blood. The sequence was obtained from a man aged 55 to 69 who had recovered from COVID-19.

The CDR3 here is CSGGQGRHEKLFF. In DNA, the CDR3 is TGCAGCGGTGGACAGGGGAGACATGAAAAACTGTTTTTT. This chain uses TRBV29-1 with TRBJ1-4; 9 nucleotides agree with TRBD1. The ends lost 7 bases at V and 6 bases at J; junction bases unmatched: 6. The CDR3 contains 13 residues. CDR1 and CDR2 (germline): SQVTM, ANQGSEA.